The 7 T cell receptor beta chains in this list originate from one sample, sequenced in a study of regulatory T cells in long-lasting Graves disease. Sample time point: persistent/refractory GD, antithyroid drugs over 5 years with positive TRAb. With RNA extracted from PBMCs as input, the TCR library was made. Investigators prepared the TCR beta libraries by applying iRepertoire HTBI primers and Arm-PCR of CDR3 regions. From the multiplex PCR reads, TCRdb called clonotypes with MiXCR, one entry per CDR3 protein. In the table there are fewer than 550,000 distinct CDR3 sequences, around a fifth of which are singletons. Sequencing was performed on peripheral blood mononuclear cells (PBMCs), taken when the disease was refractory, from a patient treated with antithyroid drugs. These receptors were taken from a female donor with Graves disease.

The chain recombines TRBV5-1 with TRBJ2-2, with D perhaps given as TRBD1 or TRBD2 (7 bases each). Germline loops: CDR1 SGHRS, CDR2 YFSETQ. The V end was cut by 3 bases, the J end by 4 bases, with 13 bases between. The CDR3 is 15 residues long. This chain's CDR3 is CASSSGGDTTGELFF. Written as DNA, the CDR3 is TGCGCCAGCAGCTCAGGGGGGGATACCACCGGGGAGCTGTTTTTT.

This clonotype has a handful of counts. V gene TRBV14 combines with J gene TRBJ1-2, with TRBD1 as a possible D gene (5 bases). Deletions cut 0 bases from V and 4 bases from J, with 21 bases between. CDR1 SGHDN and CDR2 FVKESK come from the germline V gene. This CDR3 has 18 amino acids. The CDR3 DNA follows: TGTGCCAGCAGCCAAGATTTACTGAGGGAGACAGCGATCTATGGCTACACCTTC. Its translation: CASSQDLLRETAIYGYTF.

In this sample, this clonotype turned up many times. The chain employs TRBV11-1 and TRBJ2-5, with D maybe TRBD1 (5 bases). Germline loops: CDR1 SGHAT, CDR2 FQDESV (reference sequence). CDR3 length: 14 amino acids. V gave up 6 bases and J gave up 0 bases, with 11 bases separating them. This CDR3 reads CASSTKGYQETQYF. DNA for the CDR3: TGTGCCAGCAGTACAAAGGGGTACCAAGAGACCCAGTACTTC.

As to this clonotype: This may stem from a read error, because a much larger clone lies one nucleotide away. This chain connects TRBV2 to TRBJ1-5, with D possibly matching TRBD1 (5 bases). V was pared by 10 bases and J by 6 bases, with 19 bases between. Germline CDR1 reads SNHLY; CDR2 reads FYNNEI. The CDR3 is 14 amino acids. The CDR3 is CANSLPMGGQPQHF. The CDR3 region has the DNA TGTGCCAACAGCCTCCCGATGGGGGGTCAGCCCCAGCATTTT.

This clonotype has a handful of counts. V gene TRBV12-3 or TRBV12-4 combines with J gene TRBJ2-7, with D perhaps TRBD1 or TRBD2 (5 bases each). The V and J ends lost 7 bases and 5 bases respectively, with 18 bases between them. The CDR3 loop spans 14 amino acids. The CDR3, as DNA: TGTGCCAGCACCCCCGTGGAAGGGACCCACGAGCAGTACTTC. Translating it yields CASTPVEGTHEQYF.

The CDR3 protein is CSARPGQKSYNEQFF. The CDR3 coding sequence is TGCAGTGCACGTCCGGGACAAAAAAGTTACAATGAGCAGTTCTTC. The chain combines TRBV20-1 with TRBJ2-1; the D gene is possibly TRBD1 (6 bases). Deletions cut 6 bases from V and 4 bases from J, with 19 bases between. CDR3 length: 15 residues. Per germline, CDR1 DFQATT and CDR2 SNEGSKA (reference sequence).

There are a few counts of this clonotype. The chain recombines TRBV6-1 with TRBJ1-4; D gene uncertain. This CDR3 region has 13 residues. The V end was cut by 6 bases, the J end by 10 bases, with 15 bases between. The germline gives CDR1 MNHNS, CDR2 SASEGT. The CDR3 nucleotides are TGTGCCAGCAGCCTTGCAACCCGCGGAAAACTGTTTTTT. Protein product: CASSLATRGKLFF.